The 28 T cell receptor beta chains listed next were all sequenced from one sample in a study of cytomegalovirus exposure and HLA in healthy donors. The PCR made use of 60 Vbeta and 13 Jbeta primers. Sequenced by immunoSEQ multiplex PCR; TCRdb stores in-frame clones only, minus some. The repertoire includes around 120,000 clones, around 84% of them detected once, and 3.3% sits in the top ten. The sample taken for sequencing was PBMCs. The receptors were sampled from a woman in her twenties or thirties in good health and CMV-seropositive.

V usage is TRBV9 and J usage is TRBJ2-7; a possible D gene is TRBD1 (6 bases). From germline, CDR1 is SGDLS and CDR2 YYNGEE. V was trimmed by 0 bases and J by 0 bases, leaving 10 bases between them. The length of the CDR3 is 15 residues. The CDR3 DNA is TGTGCCAGCAGCGTAGGGGACATACTCTCCTACGAGCAGTACTTC. It encodes CASSVGDILSYEQYF.

The gene calls are TRBV27 and TRBJ1-1; TRBD1 is a possible D gene (5 bases). Germline CDR1 is MNHEY and CDR2 is SMNVEV (reference sequence). CDR3 size: 13 residues. The ends were cut back, 5 bases at V and 2 bases at J, with 9 bases in the middle. This CDR3 is CASSPRTNTEAFF. In DNA form, the CDR3 reads TGTGCCAGCAGTCCTCGGACAAACACTGAAGCTTTCTTT.

The chain is built from TRBV5-1 and TRBJ1-1; the match to TRBD1 covers 8 bases. The CDR3 length is 14 residues. The germline gives CDR1 SGHRS, CDR2 YFSETQ. After removal of 1 base from V and 3 bases from J, the junction contained 2 bases not matched to a gene. CDR3 residues: CASSLQGADTEAFF. The DNA for the CDR3 is TGCGCCAGCAGCTTGCAGGGGGCTGACACTGAAGCTTTCTTT.

The V and J genes are TRBV2 and TRBJ2-1; D perhaps matches TRBD2 (6 bases). Germline CDR1 and CDR2: SNHLY and FYNNEI. The V end lost 2 bases, the J end lost 10 bases, and 18 bases lay between the germline ends. The CDR3 is made up of 15 amino acids. The CDR3: CASSEREALRGEQFF. The DNA for the CDR3 is TGTGCCAGCAGTGAAAGGGAAGCCCTTCGGGGGGAGCAGTTCTTC.

The chain uses TRBV19 and TRBJ2-3, with D perhaps matching TRBD1 (5 bases). Germline CDR1 LNHDA, CDR2 SQIVND (reference sequence). The V gene lost 4 bases and the J gene lost 4 bases, with 6 bases spanning the gap. CDR3 length: 12 residues. The DNA for the CDR3 is TGTGCCAGTAGTAGGGGCGCAGATACGCAGTATTTT. The encoded protein is CASSRGADTQYF.

This clone was recorded only once. This chain joins TRBV19 and TRBJ2-7; 9 bases line up with TRBD1. The germline CDR1 and CDR2 sequences are LNHDA and SQIVND (reference sequence). V lost 8 bases and J lost 2; bases outside the gene matches: 10. This CDR3 comprises 15 residues. CDR3 in amino acids: CASSTPGQGTYEQYF. For the CDR3, the DNA is TGTGCCAGTTCGACCCCGGGACAGGGTACCTACGAGCAGTACTTC.

The chain combines TRBV11-2 with TRBJ2-7, with 13 bases lining up with TRBD2. The length of the CDR3 is 16 residues. Germline V gene sequence: CDR1 SGHAT, CDR2 FQNNGV. J lost 2 bases, V lost 2 bases, and 3 bases had no gene match. CDR3 in DNA: TGTGCCAGCAGCTTACGGACTAGCGGGGGCCCCTACGAGCAGTACTTC. Encoded protein: CASSLRTSGGPYEQYF.

This chain links TRBV5-1 with TRBJ2-7; 10 bases are a match to TRBD1. After removal of 4 bases from V and 4 bases from J, the junction contained 8 bases not matched to a gene. Germline V gene sequence: CDR1 SGHRS, CDR2 YFSETQ. The CDR3 extends over 15 amino acids. Written as DNA, the CDR3 is TGCGCCAGCAGCCCCGACAGGGGGCCTAAATACGAGCAGTACTTC. Translation: CASSPDRGPKYEQYF. The complete variable domain, with remaining parts taken from reference TRBV5-1 and TRBJ2-7, reads KAGVTQTPRYLIKTRGQQVTLSCSPISGHRSVSWYQQTPGQGLQFLFEYFSETQRNKGNFPGRFSGRQFSNSRSEMNVSTLELGDSALYLCASSPDRGPKYEQYFGPGTRLTVT.

The chain carries TRBV15 and TRBJ1-4; D perhaps matches TRBD1 (5 bases). The ends were cut back, 5 bases at V and 0 bases at J, with 16 bases in the middle. The CDR3 sequence is 17 residues long. Germline V CDR1 and CDR2: LNHNV, YYDKDF (reference sequence). CDR3 coding DNA: TGTGCCACCAGCTCGAGCCCGGACATAACAACTAATGAAAAACTGTTTTTT. This codes for CATSSSPDITTNEKLFF. The full variable domain, in which reference TRBV15 and TRBJ1-4 provide the parts outside the CDR3, is DAMVIQNPRYQVTQFGKPVTLSCSQTLNHNVMYWYQQKSSQAPKLLFHYYDKDFNNEADTPDNFQSRRPNTSFCFLDIRSPGLGDTAMYLCATSSSPDITTNEKLFFGSGTQLSVL.

In regard to this clone: At one of its ends the junction is not consistent with the germline gene, which may arise from a read error. V usage is TRBV7-9 and J usage is TRBJ2-7; TRBD1 is a possible D gene (5 bases). Looked up from germline, CDR1 is SEHNR and CDR2 is FQNEAQ (reference sequence). The CDR3 runs 15 residues. This chain's CDR3 is CSSSVQASYGYEQYF. The DNA for the CDR3 is TGTTCCAGCAGCGTACAGGCGTCGTATGGCTACGAGCAGTACTTC.

A word on this clone: At one end the junction does not follow the germline gene, possibly because of a read error. The chain is built from TRBV2 and TRBJ1-6; 7 bases map to TRBD1. Germline-derived CDR1 and CDR2 are SNHLY and FYNNEI. This CDR3 comprises 14 residues. The CDR3 region is CASREDQGEAPLHF. The CDR3 DNA is TGTGCCAGCAGAGAAGACCAGGGGGAAGCACCCCTCCACTTT.

The rearrangement uses TRBV6-5 and TRBJ2-7; tentatively, D is TRBD1 (6 bases). V lost 6 bases, J lost 0 bases, and 15 bases lay in between. Germline CDR1 reads MNHEY; CDR2 reads SVGAGI. The CDR3 totals 15 residues. The CDR3 DNA sequence: TGTGCCAGCAGGGTAGACAGGTTGAGCTCCTACGAGCAGTACTTC. The encoded protein is CASRVDRLSSYEQYF.

This clone was counted only a few times. The chain recombines TRBV11-2 with TRBJ2-1, with 11 bases matching TRBD2. This CDR3 is built from 14 residues. The V gene's germline CDR1 is SGHAT and CDR2 FQNNGV. V shed 5 bases and J 9 bases; nucleotides not matched to a gene: 6. The CDR3 region has the DNA TGTGCCAGCAGCCGTAGCGGGGGGGCAGGTGAGCAGTTCTTC. Its protein is CASSRSGGAGEQFF.

This clone was observed once. The chain has TRBV5-1 and TRBJ2-3; D gene uncertain. The V and J ends lost 5 bases and 4 bases respectively, with 11 bases between them. Germline CDR1 is SGHRS and CDR2 is YFSETQ. This CDR3 region has 13 residues. The CDR3, as DNA: TGCGCCAGCAGTCCAGGTTCTTCAGATACGCAGTATTTT. Encoded protein: CASSPGSSDTQYF.

This chain joins TRBV28 and TRBJ1-1; D is perhaps TRBD1 (5 bases). V was trimmed by 3 bases and J by 3 bases, leaving 11 bases between them. Looked up from germline, CDR1 is MDHEN and CDR2 is SYDVKM. There are 14 residues in the CDR3. CDR3 residues: CASSFRAGYTEAFF. The CDR3 coding sequence is TGTGCCAGCAGTTTCCGGGCAGGGTACACTGAAGCTTTCTTT. The entire variable domain, with the rest obtained from reference TRBV28 and TRBJ1-1, is as follows: DVKVTQSSRYLVKRTGEKVFLECVQDMDHENMFWYRQDPGLGLRLIYFSYDVKMKEKGDIPEGYSVSREKKERFSLILESASTNQTSMYLCASSFRAGYTEAFFGQGTRLTVV.

The chain is built from TRBV2 and TRBJ1-2, with TRBD1 identical over 7 bases. The trim removed 2 bases at V and 5 bases at J, leaving 5 bases unmatched. This CDR3 spans 14 amino acids. Germline V gene lookup returns CDR1 SNHLY and CDR2 FYNNEI. The CDR3 region is CASSEQTGRYGYTF. The CDR3 nucleotides are TGTGCCAGCAGTGAACAGACAGGGAGGTATGGCTACACCTTC.

This clone occurred a few times. The chain is built from TRBV6-1 and TRBJ2-3; D ambiguous. The germline CDR1 and CDR2 sequences are MNHNS and SASEGT. V gave up 1 base and J gave up 2 bases, with 4 bases separating them. The length of the CDR3 is 13 residues. Here the CDR3 DNA reads TGTGCCAGCAGTGAAGTAATCACAGATACGCAGTATTTT. It translates to CASSEVITDTQYF.

The V and J genes are TRBV6-6 and TRBJ2-7, with 8 bases that match TRBD2. This CDR3 has 14 amino acids. The trim removed 5 bases at V and 1 base at J, leaving 4 bases unmatched. CDR1 is MNHNY and CDR2 is SVGAGI in the germline V gene (reference sequence). CDR3 DNA: TGTGCCAGCAGTCCCCAGCGGGGGTCCTACGAGCAGTACTTC. Protein sequence: CASSPQRGSYEQYF.

The chain uses TRBV4-1 and TRBJ2-7; 9 bases fit TRBD2. The germline V gene encodes CDR1 MGHRA and CDR2 YSYEKL. This CDR3 has 15 residues. The J segment lost 3 bases and the V segment lost 3 bases, leaving 6 bases of the junction unmatched. The CDR3 here is CASSQGLARRYEQYF. CDR3 nucleotide sequence: TGCGCCAGCAGCCAGGGACTAGCTCGCCGCTACGAGCAGTACTTC.

Concerning this clone: This sample includes further DNA sequences coding for the same CDR3. The chain employs TRBV15 and TRBJ2-1; D unresolved. V lost 0 bases to trimming and J lost 0 bases, with 6 bases between them. Germline V gene sequence: CDR1 LNHNV, CDR2 YYDKDF (reference sequence). The CDR3 extends over 15 amino acids. CDR3 region: CATSRELSSYNEQFF. The CDR3 DNA reads TGTGCCACCAGCAGAGAACTAAGCTCCTACAATGAGCAGTTCTTC.

This clone was picked up a small number of times. This chain links TRBV19 with TRBJ2-6, with 14 positions matching TRBD2. With V trimmed by 7 bases and J by 2 bases, 4 bases remained unmatched. The CDR3 contains 17 residues. Looked up from germline, CDR1 is LNHDA and CDR2 is SQIVND (reference sequence). The CDR3 region is CASMMGLAGAGANVLTF. Here the CDR3 DNA reads TGTGCCAGTATGATGGGACTAGCGGGGGCTGGGGCCAACGTCCTGACTTTC.

This clone was recorded once. V usage is TRBV6-5 and J usage is TRBJ2-2, with 9 bases that match TRBD1. Germline V gene sequence: CDR1 MNHEY, CDR2 SVGAGI. V trimming: 0 bases; J trimming: 1 base; junction bases outside the gene matches: 0. The CDR3 extends over 16 amino acids. CDR3 region: CASSYSTGGNTGELFF. The CDR3 nucleotides are TGTGCCAGCAGTTACTCGACAGGGGGGAACACCGGGGAGCTGTTTTTT.

Note on this clone: Sequence at one end of the junction differs from germline and may be a read error. V usage is TRBV5-1 and J usage is TRBJ2-7; 8 bases line up with TRBD1. The CDR3 length is 12 residues. Germline CDR1 is SGHRS and CDR2 is YFSETQ. CDR3 in DNA: TGCGCCAGCAGCTTGGGACAGGGGCGGCCGCACTTC. Protein sequence: CASSLGQGRPHF. Combining the CDR3 with reference TRBV5-1 and TRBJ2-7 gives the whole variable domain KAGVTQTPRYLIKTRGQQVTLSCSPISGHRSVSWYQQTPGQGLQFLFEYFSETQRNKGNFPGRFSGRQFSNSRSEMNVSTLELGDSALYLCASSLGQGRPHFGPGTRLTVT.

The V call is TRBV4-3, the J call TRBJ1-4, with D perhaps matching TRBD1 (5 bases). This CDR3 region has 17 residues. The V gene's germline CDR1 is LGHNA and CDR2 YSLEER. V lost 1 base and J lost 7, with 19 bases in between. Written as DNA, the CDR3 is TGCGCCAGCAGCCAAGGGGGGGGGACGGCTCTTGGTGAAAAACTGTTTTTT. Translation gives CASSQGGGTALGEKLFF.

The gene calls are TRBV19 and TRBJ2-1, with TRBD2 matching over 8 bases. This CDR3 has 15 residues. The trim removed 5 bases at V and 7 bases at J, leaving 10 bases unmatched. Germline lookup yields CDR1 LNHDA and CDR2 SQIVND (reference sequence). This CDR3 reads CASSSPRGGRNEQFF. The CDR3 DNA reads as TGTGCCAGTAGTTCCCCCCGGGGGGGTAGGAATGAGCAGTTCTTC.

The genes are TRBV28 and TRBJ1-6, with 10 bases lining up with TRBD1. Germline-derived CDR1 and CDR2 are MDHEN and SYDVKM. V dropped 3 bases and J dropped 9; count of bases not matched to a gene: 8. This CDR3 region has 16 residues. CDR3 nucleotide sequence: TGTGCCAGCAGTTTCCACTCCGACAGGGGGCGTTCACCCCTCCACTTT. This translates into CASSFHSDRGRSPLHF.

This clone has only one observation. The rearrangement uses TRBV5-4 and TRBJ2-1, with D possibly being TRBD1 (6 bases). V was clipped by 4 bases and J by 8 bases, with 16 bases between them. The CDR3 runs 14 residues. The germline V gene encodes CDR1 SGHNT and CDR2 YYREEE (reference sequence). The CDR3 loop reads CASSVDRFSDEQFF. The DNA for the CDR3 is TGTGCCAGCAGCGTCGACAGGTTCAGCGATGAGCAGTTCTTC.

The V call is TRBV2, the J call TRBJ1-2, with D possibly matching TRBD1 (5 bases). The germline gives CDR1 SNHLY, CDR2 FYNNEI. V was trimmed by 4 bases and J by 6 bases, leaving 15 bases between them. There are 14 residues in the CDR3. CDR3 residues: CASSARGQGHGYTF. CDR3 coding DNA: TGTGCCAGCAGTGCTCGTGGACAAGGGCATGGCTACACCTTC.